Presented here are 2 T cell receptor beta chains from one specimen sequenced in a study of shared clonotypes between healthy human individuals. Method: immunoSEQ multiplex PCR; TCRdb's copy keeps in-frame clones and lacks some. Counted here are some 800,000 clones, 80% to 95% occurring once; the ten biggest clones make up more than 20%. Only CD45RO-negative cells positively selected for CCR7 counted as naive CD8 cells, so terminally differentiated effector memory CD45RA+ cells were excluded. Sample: naive CD8+ T cells sorted from blood. All receptors come from a man aged 30-40 years in good health.

This clone was seen only a few times. J is TRBJ2-1 and V is TRBV9, with D possibly TRBD2 on 6 matching bases. The length of the CDR3 is 14 residues. Germline V gene lookup returns CDR1 SGDLS and CDR2 YYNGEE. Trimming stripped 3 bases from V and 9 bases from J, with 16 bases between. DNA of the CDR3: TGTGCCAGCAGCGCCATGGGGGGAGGTGGTGAGCAGTTCTTC. This sequence encodes CASSAMGGGGEQFF.

The chain couples TRBV5-1 to TRBJ2-7; D possibly corresponds to TRBD1 (6 bases). The V and J ends lost 7 bases and 4 bases respectively, with 15 bases between them. The germline gives CDR1 SGHRS, CDR2 YFSETQ. This CDR3 is 13 amino acids long. The CDR3 here is CASHQGSVYEQYF. DNA for the CDR3: TGCGCCAGCCATCAGGGGTCGGTTTACGAGCAGTACTTC. Variable domain in full (rest from reference TRBV5-1 and TRBJ2-7): KAGVTQTPRYLIKTRGQQVTLSCSPISGHRSVSWYQQTPGQGLQFLFEYFSETQRNKGNFPGRFSGRQFSNSRSEMNVSTLELGDSALYLCASHQGSVYEQYFGPGTRLTVT.